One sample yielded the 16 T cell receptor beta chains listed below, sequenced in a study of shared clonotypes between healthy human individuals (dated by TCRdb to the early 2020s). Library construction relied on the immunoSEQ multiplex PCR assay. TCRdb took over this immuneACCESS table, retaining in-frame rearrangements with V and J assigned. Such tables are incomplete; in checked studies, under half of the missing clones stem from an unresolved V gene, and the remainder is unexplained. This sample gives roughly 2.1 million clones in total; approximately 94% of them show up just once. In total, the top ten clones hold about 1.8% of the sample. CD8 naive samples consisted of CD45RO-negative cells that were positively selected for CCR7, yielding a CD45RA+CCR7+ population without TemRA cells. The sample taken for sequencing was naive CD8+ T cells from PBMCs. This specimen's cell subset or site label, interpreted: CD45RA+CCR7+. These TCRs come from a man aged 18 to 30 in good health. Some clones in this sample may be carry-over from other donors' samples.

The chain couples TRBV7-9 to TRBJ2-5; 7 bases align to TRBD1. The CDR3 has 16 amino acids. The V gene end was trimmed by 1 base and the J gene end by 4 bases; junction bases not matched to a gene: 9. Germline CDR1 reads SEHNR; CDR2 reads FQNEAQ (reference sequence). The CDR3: CASSLGEGAIGETQYF. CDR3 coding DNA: TGTGCCAGCAGCTTAGGAGAGGGGGCGATTGGAGAGACCCAGTACTTC.

CDR3 residues: CASSEAGLAGGSYEQYF. The CDR3 nucleotides are TGTGCCAGCAGTGAAGCGGGACTAGCGGGAGGATCCTACGAGCAGTACTTC. The gene calls are TRBV2 and TRBJ2-7; 15 nucleotides match TRBD2. The CDR3 is 17 residues long. V was pared by 0 bases and J by 1 base, with 1 base of the junction left unmatched. Per the germline V gene, CDR1 is SNHLY and CDR2 is FYNNEI.

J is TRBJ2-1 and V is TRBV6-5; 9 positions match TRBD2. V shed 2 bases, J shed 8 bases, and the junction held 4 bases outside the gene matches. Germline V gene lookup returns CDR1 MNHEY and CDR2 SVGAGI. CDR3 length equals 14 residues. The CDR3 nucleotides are TGTGCCAGCAGTTACGCGGGAGGGCCCTATGAGCAGTTCTTC. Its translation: CASSYAGGPYEQFF.

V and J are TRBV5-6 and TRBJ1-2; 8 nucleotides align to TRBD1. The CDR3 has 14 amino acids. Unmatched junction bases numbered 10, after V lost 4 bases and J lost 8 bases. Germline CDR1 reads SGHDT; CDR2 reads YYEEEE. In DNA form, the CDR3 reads TGTGCCAGCAGCGGCGGACAGGGCCAGTGGGGCTACACCTTC. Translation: CASSGGQGQWGYTF. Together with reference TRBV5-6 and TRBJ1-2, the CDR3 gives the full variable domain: DAGVTQSPTHLIKTRGQQVTLRCSPKSGHDTVSWYQQALGQGPQFIFQYYEEEERQRGNFPDRFSGHQFPNYSSELNVNALLLGDSALYLCASSGGQGQWGYTFGSGTRLTVV.

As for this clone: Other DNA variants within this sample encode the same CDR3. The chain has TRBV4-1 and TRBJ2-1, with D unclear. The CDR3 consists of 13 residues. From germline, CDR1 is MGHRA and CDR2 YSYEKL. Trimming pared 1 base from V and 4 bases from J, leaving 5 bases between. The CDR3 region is CASSQAGYNEQFF. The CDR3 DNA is TGCGCCAGCAGCCAAGCTGGGTACAATGAGCAGTTCTTC.

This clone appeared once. CDR3 in DNA: TGTGCCAGCCGGGACTCTGGGAGCAATCAGCCCCAGCATTTT. Protein sequence: CASRDSGSNQPQHF. The genes are TRBV6-1 and TRBJ1-5, with D possibly matching TRBD1 (5 bases). CDR1 MNHNS and CDR2 SASEGT come from the germline V gene. CDR3 length: 14 residues. V lost 8 bases and J lost 1, with 12 bases in between.

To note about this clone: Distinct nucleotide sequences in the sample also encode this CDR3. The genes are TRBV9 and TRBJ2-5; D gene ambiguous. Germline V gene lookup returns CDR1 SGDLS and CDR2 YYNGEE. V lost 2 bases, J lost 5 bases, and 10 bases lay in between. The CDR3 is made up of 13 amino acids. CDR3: CASSVGLGETQYF. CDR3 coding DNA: TGTGCCAGCAGCGTTGGCCTTGGGGAGACCCAGTACTTC.

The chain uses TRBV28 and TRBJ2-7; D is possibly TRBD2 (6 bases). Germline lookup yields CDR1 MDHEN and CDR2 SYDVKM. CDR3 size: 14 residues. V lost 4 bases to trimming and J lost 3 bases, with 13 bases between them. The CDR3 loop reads CASSYTGTFYEQYF. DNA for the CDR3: TGTGCCAGCAGTTACACGGGGACTTTCTACGAGCAGTACTTC.

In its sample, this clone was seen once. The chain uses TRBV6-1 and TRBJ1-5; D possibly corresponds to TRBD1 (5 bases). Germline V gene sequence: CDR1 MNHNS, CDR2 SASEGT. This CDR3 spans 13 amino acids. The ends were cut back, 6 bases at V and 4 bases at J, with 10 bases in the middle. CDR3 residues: CASRRQTNQPQHF. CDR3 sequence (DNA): TGTGCCAGCAGAAGACAGACTAATCAGCCCCAGCATTTT.

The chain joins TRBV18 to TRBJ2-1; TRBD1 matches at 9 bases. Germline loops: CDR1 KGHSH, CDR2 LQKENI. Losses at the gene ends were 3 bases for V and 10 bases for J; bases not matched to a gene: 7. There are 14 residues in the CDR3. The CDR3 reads CASSPPTGGWEQFF. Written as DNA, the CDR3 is TGTGCCAGCTCACCTCCGACAGGGGGATGGGAGCAGTTCTTC.

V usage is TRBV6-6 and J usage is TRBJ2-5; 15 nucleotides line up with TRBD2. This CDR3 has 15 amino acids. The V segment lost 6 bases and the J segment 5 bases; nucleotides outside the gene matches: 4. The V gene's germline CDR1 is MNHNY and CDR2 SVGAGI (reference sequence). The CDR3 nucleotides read TGTGCCAGCAGCGGACTAGCGGGAGGGGTGGAGACCCAGTACTTC. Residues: CASSGLAGGVETQYF.

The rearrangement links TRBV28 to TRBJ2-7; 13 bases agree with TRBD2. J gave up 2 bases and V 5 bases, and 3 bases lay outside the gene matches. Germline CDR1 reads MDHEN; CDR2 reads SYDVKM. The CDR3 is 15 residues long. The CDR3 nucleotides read TGTGCCAGCAGTCGACTAGCGGGAGGAGCCTACGAGCAGTACTTC. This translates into CASSRLAGGAYEQYF.

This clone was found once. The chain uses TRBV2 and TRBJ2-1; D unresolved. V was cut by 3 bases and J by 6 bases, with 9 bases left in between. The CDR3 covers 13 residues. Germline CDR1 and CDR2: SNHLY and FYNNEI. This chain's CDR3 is CASSEIASNEQFF. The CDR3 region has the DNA TGTGCCAGCAGTGAGATAGCCAGCAATGAGCAGTTCTTC.

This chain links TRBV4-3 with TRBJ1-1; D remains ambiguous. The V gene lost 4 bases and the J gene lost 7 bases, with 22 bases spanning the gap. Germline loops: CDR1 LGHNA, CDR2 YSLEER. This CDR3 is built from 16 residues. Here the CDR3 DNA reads TGCGCCAGCAGCCCCTCGTACCTGCGCCAAGGGCGTGAAGCTTTCTTT. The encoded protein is CASSPSYLRQGREAFF.

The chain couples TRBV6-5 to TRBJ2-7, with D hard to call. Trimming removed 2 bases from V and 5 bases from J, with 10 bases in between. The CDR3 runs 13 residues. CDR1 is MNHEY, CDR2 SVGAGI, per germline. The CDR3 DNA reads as TGTGCCAGCAGTTACACTGGTGTCGACGAGCAGTACTTC. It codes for CASSYTGVDEQYF.

CDR3 nucleotides: TGTGCCAGCAGCTTAGACCGATACAATGAGCAGTTCTTC. As protein: CASSLDRYNEQFF. The chain has TRBV7-6 and TRBJ2-1; no clear D. CDR3 length: 13 amino acids. V dropped 1 base and J dropped 4 bases, with 5 bases sitting between them. CDR1 is SGHVS, CDR2 FNYEAQ, per germline.